Listed below are T cell receptor beta chains from one sample, sequenced in a study of T-cell memory formation after mild COVID-19. TCRdb fed the 5' RACE reads into MiXCR, producing one record per CDR3 protein. This table has 250,000 or so distinct CDR3 sequences, 15% to 20% appearing once. The sample comprised PBMCs or a T cell subset sorted from them (not recorded which). The receptors shown here come from a man between 18 and 35 years old who had mild COVID-19 (a few samples of this study predate the infection). Cell type and time point are not known. The CDR3 runs from the conserved cysteine through the conserved F or W. The order of the fields is J gene, D gene, clone size, V gene, CDR3 protein, CDR3 DNA. The D gene is left open where the match is weak. Part of the rows lack a size; the others show once, few, many or a class for expanded clones.

J gene: TRBJ1-1; D gene: TRBD1; clone size: NA; V gene: TRBV15; CDR3 protein: CATSNTQRQGTEAFF; CDR3 DNA: TGTGCCACCAGCAATACCCAAAGACAGGGCACTGAAGCTTTCTTT
J gene: TRBJ2-1; D gene: TRBD1; clone size: NA; V gene: TRBV20-1; CDR3 protein: CSARGQVLNEQFF; CDR3 DNA: TGCAGTGCTAGGGGACAGGTCCTCAATGAGCAGTTCTTC
J gene: TRBJ2-5; D gene: NA; clone size: NA; V gene: TRBV5-1; CDR3 protein: CASSLGRAETQYF; CDR3 DNA: TGCGCCAGCAGCTTAGGCAGGGCGGAGACCCAGTACTTC
J gene: TRBJ2-6; D gene: NA; clone size: NA; V gene: TRBV6-5; CDR3 protein: CASSLRQPNFSGANVLTF; CDR3 DNA: TGTGCCAGCAGCCTACGACAGCCAAACTTCTCTGGGGCCAACGTCCTGACTTTC
J gene: TRBJ1-2; D gene: NA; clone size: NA; V gene: TRBV12-3/TRBV12-4; CDR3 protein: CASSPQGDGYTF; CDR3 DNA: TGTGCCAGCAGTCCACAAGGAGATGGCTACACCTTC
J gene: TRBJ2-3; D gene: TRBD1; clone size: NA; V gene: TRBV20-1; CDR3 protein: CSASKGQGNTDTQYF; CDR3 DNA: TGCAGTGCTAGCAAGGGACAGGGGAACACAGATACGCAGTATTTT
J gene: TRBJ2-7; D gene: TRBD1; clone size: once; V gene: TRBV4-1; CDR3 protein: CASSPLTGGYYEQYF; CDR3 DNA: TGCGCCAGCAGCCCCTTGACAGGGGGTTACTACGAGCAGTACTTC
J gene: TRBJ1-1; D gene: NA; clone size: few; V gene: TRBV9; CDR3 protein: CASSIQSSNTEAFF; CDR3 DNA: TGTGCCAGCAGTATTCAGTCGTCGAACACTGAAGCTTTCTTT
J gene: TRBJ2-6; D gene: NA; clone size: NA; V gene: TRBV19; CDR3 protein: CASWATGANVLTF; CDR3 DNA: TGTGCCAGTTGGGCAACTGGGGCCAACGTCCTGACTTTC
J gene: TRBJ2-7; D gene: TRBD1; clone size: many; V gene: TRBV6-5; CDR3 protein: CASSTGVEQYF; CDR3 DNA: TGTGCCAGCAGTACAGGGGTCGAGCAGTACTTC
J gene: TRBJ2-1; D gene: NA; clone size: few; V gene: TRBV29-1; CDR3 protein: CSVVRMGNEQFF; CDR3 DNA: TGCAGCGTTGTGCGAATGGGCAATGAGCAGTTCTTC
J gene: TRBJ2-7; D gene: TRBD2; clone size: NA; V gene: TRBV4-1; CDR3 protein: CASSQRGLAGSGEQYF; CDR3 DNA: TGCGCCAGCAGCCAGCGGGGACTAGCGGGGTCCGGCGAGCAGTACTTC
J gene: TRBJ2-1; D gene: TRBD1; clone size: few; V gene: TRBV12-3/TRBV12-4; CDR3 protein: CASSLGDRSSYNEQFF; CDR3 DNA: TGTGCCAGCAGTTTAGGGGACAGGAGCTCCTACAATGAGCAGTTCTTC
J gene: TRBJ2-2; D gene: TRBD2; clone size: few; V gene: TRBV7-7; CDR3 protein: CASSPAGVAGELFF; CDR3 DNA: TGTGCCAGCAGCCCAGCGGGGGTAGCCGGGGAGCTGTTTTTT
J gene: TRBJ2-7; D gene: NA; clone size: NA; V gene: TRBV6-2/TRBV6-3; CDR3 protein: CASSYRAKGTYEQYF; CDR3 DNA: TGTGCCAGCAGTTATAGGGCGAAGGGCACTTACGAGCAGTACTTC
J gene: TRBJ1-5; D gene: NA; clone size: few; V gene: TRBV30; CDR3 protein: CALRINNQPQHF; CDR3 DNA: TGTGCCCTACGAATAAACAATCAGCCCCAGCATTTT
J gene: TRBJ2-7; D gene: NA; clone size: few; V gene: TRBV11-2; CDR3 protein: CASSRGPPYEQYF; CDR3 DNA: TGTGCCAGCAGCCGGGGACCACCCTACGAGCAGTACTTC
J gene: TRBJ1-4; D gene: NA; clone size: NA; V gene: TRBV4-3; CDR3 protein: CASSQSPLGEKLFF; CDR3 DNA: TGCGCCAGCAGCCAGAGTCCCTTGGGGGAAAAACTGTTTTTT
J gene: TRBJ2-1; D gene: TRBD1; clone size: many; V gene: TRBV7-2; CDR3 protein: CASSLGTGDLQFF; CDR3 DNA: TGTGCCAGCAGCTTAGGGACAGGGGATCTCCAGTTCTTC
J gene: TRBJ2-3; D gene: NA; clone size: NA; V gene: TRBV5-1; CDR3 protein: CASSLASGASTDTQYF; CDR3 DNA: TGCGCCAGCAGCTTGGCATCGGGTGCTAGCACAGATACGCAGTATTTT
J gene: TRBJ2-5; D gene: TRBD2; clone size: NA; V gene: TRBV28; CDR3 protein: CASSLVRTSGGETQYF; CDR3 DNA: TGTGCCAGCAGCCTTGTCCGGACTAGCGGGGGGGAGACCCAGTACTTC
J gene: TRBJ1-5; D gene: NA; clone size: many; V gene: TRBV7-9; CDR3 protein: CASSLATGNQPQHF; CDR3 DNA: TGTGCCAGCAGCTTAGCGACAGGCAATCAGCCCCAGCATTTT
J gene: TRBJ1-2; D gene: NA; clone size: few; V gene: TRBV7-2; CDR3 protein: CASSSGSPRGYTF; CDR3 DNA: TGTGCCAGCAGTTCCGGTTCCCCGAGGGGCTACACCTTC
J gene: TRBJ2-1; D gene: TRBD2; clone size: few; V gene: TRBV5-1; CDR3 protein: CASGLAGGLDEQFF; CDR3 DNA: TGCGCCAGCGGGCTAGCGGGGGGGCTGGATGAGCAGTTCTTC
J gene: TRBJ2-3; D gene: NA; clone size: NA; V gene: TRBV6-2/TRBV6-3; CDR3 protein: CASSYGLGAAPDTQYF; CDR3 DNA: TGTGCCAGCAGTTACGGATTGGGGGCGGCACCAGATACGCAGTATTTT
J gene: TRBJ1-2; D gene: TRBD1; clone size: many; V gene: TRBV6-5; CDR3 protein: CASTSRGQGAYGYTF; CDR3 DNA: TGTGCCAGCACCTCTCGGGGACAGGGGGCCTATGGCTACACCTTC
J gene: TRBJ2-1; D gene: NA; clone size: few; V gene: TRBV29-1; CDR3 protein: CSVERLAGVEQFF; CDR3 DNA: TGCAGCGTTGAAAGGTTAGCTGGGGTTGAGCAGTTCTTC
J gene: TRBJ1-6; D gene: NA; clone size: NA; V gene: TRBV5-1; CDR3 protein: CASTPNPGNSPLHF; CDR3 DNA: TGCGCCAGCACCCCGAACCCAGGGAATTCACCCCTCCACTTT
J gene: TRBJ1-5; D gene: NA; clone size: NA; V gene: TRBV7-2; CDR3 protein: CASSPGTMGQPQHF; CDR3 DNA: TGTGCCAGCAGCCCTGGGACGATGGGTCAGCCCCAGCATTTT
J gene: TRBJ2-1; D gene: TRBD2; clone size: NA; V gene: TRBV20-1; CDR3 protein: CSVTAGGRFGEQFF; CDR3 DNA: TGCAGTGTCACGGCGGGGGGCCGGTTCGGTGAGCAGTTCTTC
J gene: TRBJ1-1; D gene: TRBD1; clone size: NA; V gene: TRBV7-8; CDR3 protein: CASSPQGNRTEAFF; CDR3 DNA: TGTGCCAGCAGCCCACAGGGGAACCGGACTGAAGCTTTCTTT
J gene: TRBJ1-4; D gene: NA; clone size: few; V gene: TRBV6-6; CDR3 protein: CASSYPPKLFF; CDR3 DNA: TGTGCCAGCAGTTACCCCCCAAAACTGTTTTTT
J gene: TRBJ2-2; D gene: NA; clone size: NA; V gene: TRBV7-3; CDR3 protein: CASSATNTGELFF; CDR3 DNA: TGTGCCAGCAGCGCCACGAACACCGGGGAGCTGTTTTTT
J gene: TRBJ2-5; D gene: NA; clone size: few; V gene: TRBV20-1; CDR3 protein: CSARDEEIQTQYF; CDR3 DNA: TGCAGTGCTAGAGATGAAGAGATCCAGACCCAGTACTTC
J gene: TRBJ2-2; D gene: TRBD2; clone size: NA; V gene: TRBV5-1; CDR3 protein: CASSRRAGADGELFF; CDR3 DNA: TGCGCCAGCAGCAGACGAGCGGGGGCGGACGGGGAGCTGTTTTTT
J gene: TRBJ2-7; D gene: TRBD1; clone size: NA; V gene: TRBV5-1; CDR3 protein: CASSSWDSHDWMRPYEQYF; CDR3 DNA: TGCGCCAGCAGCTCCTGGGACAGCCACGATTGGATGAGGCCCTACGAGCAGTACTTC
J gene: TRBJ2-3; D gene: TRBD2; clone size: few; V gene: TRBV12-3/TRBV12-4; CDR3 protein: CASSLLIAGADTQYF; CDR3 DNA: TGTGCCAGCAGTTTGTTGATAGCGGGGGCTGATACGCAGTATTTT
J gene: TRBJ2-4; D gene: NA; clone size: NA; V gene: TRBV25-1; CDR3 protein: CASSEGRGAKNIKYF; CDR3 DNA: TGTGCCAGCAGTGAGGGTAGGGGAGCCAAAAACATTAAGTACTTC
J gene: TRBJ1-6; D gene: TRBD1; clone size: NA; V gene: TRBV5-8; CDR3 protein: CASSRQGSPINSPLHF; CDR3 DNA: TGTGCCAGCAGCCGACAGGGAAGCCCTATTAATTCACCCCTCCACTTT
J gene: TRBJ2-5; D gene: NA; clone size: NA; V gene: TRBV6-5; CDR3 protein: CASSYVLGHQETQYF; CDR3 DNA: TGTGCCAGCAGTTACGTGCTGGGACACCAAGAGACCCAGTACTTC
J gene: TRBJ2-5; D gene: NA; clone size: many; V gene: TRBV10-2; CDR3 protein: CASSPALETQYF; CDR3 DNA: TGCGCCAGCAGCCCCGCGCTAGAGACCCAGTACTTC
J gene: TRBJ2-3; D gene: NA; clone size: many; V gene: TRBV5-1; CDR3 protein: CASSPGVLTDTQYF; CDR3 DNA: TGCGCCAGCAGCCCAGGGGTATTGACAGATACGCAGTATTTT
J gene: TRBJ2-4; D gene: NA; clone size: NA; V gene: TRBV4-2; CDR3 protein: CASNKNEDGIVSVIAKNIQYF; CDR3 DNA: TGTGCCAGCAACAAAAATGAGGATGGCATTGTATCGGTTATAGCCAAAAACATTCAGTACTTC